These T cell receptor beta chains were read from a single sample in a study of cytomegalovirus exposure and HLA in healthy donors. The protocol was immunoSEQ multiplex PCR, while the TCRdb copy is restricted to in-frame clones and leaves out a portion. The sample records 43,000 or so clones, roughly 60% being singletons. Sequenced input: PBMCs. These receptor sequences come from a human donor in good health. The CDR3 runs from the conserved cysteine through the conserved F or W. The order of the fields is V gene, D gene, clone size, J gene, CDR3 DNA, CDR3 protein. D genes are given only for firm matches. A row's size may be missing; if present it is once, few, many or a size class.

v_gene: TRBV10-1; d_gene: TRBD2; abundance: -; j_gene: TRBJ2-3; CDR3nt: TGCGCCAGCAGTGTTCAGGGAGGGGATACGCAGTATTTT; CDR3aa: CASSVQGGDTQYF
v_gene: TRBV9; d_gene: -; abundance: -; j_gene: TRBJ2-1; CDR3nt: TGTGCCAGCAGCCCCTCGCCGCGCAATGAGCAGTTCTTC; CDR3aa: CASSPSPRNEQFF
v_gene: TRBV4-1; d_gene: TRBD1; abundance: -; j_gene: TRBJ2-7; CDR3nt: TGCGCCAGCAGCCAAAACCCGGGACAGGGAGTCTACGAGCAGTACTTC; CDR3aa: CASSQNPGQGVYEQYF
v_gene: TRBV29-1; d_gene: TRBD1; abundance: -; j_gene: TRBJ1-4; CDR3nt: TGCAGCGTTGTATCGGGACAGGGAATATTGGGGGCTAATGAAAAACTGTTTTTT; CDR3aa: CSVVSGQGILGANEKLFF
v_gene: TRBV6-1; d_gene: TRBD2; abundance: -; j_gene: TRBJ2-5; CDR3nt: TGTGCCAGCATAGCGGGGGAATTTTCGGAGACCCAGTACTTC; CDR3aa: CASIAGEFSETQYF
v_gene: TRBV4-1; d_gene: TRBD1; abundance: -; j_gene: TRBJ1-3; CDR3nt: TGCGCCAGCAGCCAACACGACAGGGTCAACACCATATATTTT; CDR3aa: CASSQHDRVNTIYF
v_gene: TRBV7-8; d_gene: -; abundance: -; j_gene: TRBJ1-5; CDR3nt: TGTGCCAGCAGTACCTCGACAGTTAGCAATCAGCCCCAGCATTTT; CDR3aa: CASSTSTVSNQPQHF
v_gene: TRBV13; d_gene: TRBD1; abundance: -; j_gene: TRBJ2-7; CDR3nt: TGTGCCAGCAGCCCCAAACAGGGGCGGCACGAGCAGTACTTC; CDR3aa: CASSPKQGRHEQYF
v_gene: TRBV7-2; d_gene: TRBD1; abundance: few; j_gene: TRBJ2-5; CDR3nt: TGTGCCAGCAGCCGGACAGGGGGGGAGACCCAGTACTTC; CDR3aa: CASSRTGGETQYF
v_gene: TRBV4-2; d_gene: -; abundance: -; j_gene: TRBJ2-7; CDR3nt: TGTGCCAGCAGCCAAGAAGGAGGGGAGATTTACGAGCAGTACTTC; CDR3aa: CASSQEGGEIYEQYF
v_gene: TRBV11-2; d_gene: -; abundance: -; j_gene: TRBJ1-2; CDR3nt: TGTGCCAGCAGCCCGGGGACAAGCTATGGCTACACCTTC; CDR3aa: CASSPGTSYGYTF
v_gene: TRBV7-7; d_gene: TRBD2; abundance: -; j_gene: TRBJ2-3; CDR3nt: TGTGCTAGCAGCCCTATAGCGGGGGGTTCCACAGATACGCAGTATTTT; CDR3aa: CASSPIAGGSTDTQYF
v_gene: TRBV7-3; d_gene: TRBD2; abundance: -; j_gene: TRBJ2-1; CDR3nt: TGTGCCAGTTCTAGCGGGAGCTCCTACAATGAGCAGTTCTTC; CDR3aa: CASSSGSSYNEQFF
v_gene: TRBV28; d_gene: -; abundance: -; j_gene: TRBJ1-6; CDR3nt: TGTGCCAGCAGGCGCCCCGGGTCACATTCACCCCTCCACTTT; CDR3aa: CASRRPGSHSPLHF
v_gene: TRBV7-2; d_gene: -; abundance: -; j_gene: TRBJ2-1; CDR3nt: TGTGCCAGCAGCTCTAGGTCCGCGATGGAGCAGTTCTTC; CDR3aa: CASSSRSAMEQFF
v_gene: TRBV28; d_gene: TRBD2; abundance: -; j_gene: TRBJ2-2; CDR3nt: TGTGCCAGCAGTTTAGTAGGGACTAGAAACACCGGGGAGCTGTTTTTT; CDR3aa: CASSLVGTRNTGELFF
v_gene: TRBV5-1; d_gene: TRBD1; abundance: few; j_gene: TRBJ2-3; CDR3nt: TGCGCCAGCAGTAAGGACAGGGAAACAGATACGCAGTATTTT; CDR3aa: CASSKDRETDTQYF
v_gene: TRBV30; d_gene: -; abundance: few; j_gene: TRBJ1-2; CDR3nt: TGTGCCTGGAGTGTAACCAGGTCCTATGGCTACACCTTC; CDR3aa: CAWSVTRSYGYTF
v_gene: TRBV7-2; d_gene: TRBD1; abundance: -; j_gene: TRBJ1-3; CDR3nt: TGTGCCAGCAGCCAAGGACAGGGAGCAAGAAGCTCTGGAAACACCATATATTTT; CDR3aa: CASSQGQGARSSGNTIYF
v_gene: TRBV7-3; d_gene: -; abundance: -; j_gene: TRBJ2-3; CDR3nt: TGTGCCAGCAGCTTGGGGGGTACGCAGTATTTT; CDR3aa: CASSLGGTQYF
v_gene: TRBV25-1; d_gene: TRBD1; abundance: -; j_gene: TRBJ2-5; CDR3nt: TGTGCCACCTGTCCGGGACAGGAAGAGACCCAGTACTTC; CDR3aa: CATCPGQEETQYF
v_gene: TRBV7-2; d_gene: -; abundance: -; j_gene: TRBJ1-5; CDR3nt: TGTGCCAGCAGCCCGCGGGGGGGTCGAAATAGCAATCAGCCCCAGCATTTT; CDR3aa: CASSPRGGRNSNQPQHF
v_gene: TRBV5-1; d_gene: TRBD2; abundance: -; j_gene: TRBJ2-1; CDR3nt: TGCGCCAGCAGCTTGGTTTTAGCGGGGAACAATGAGCAGTTCTTC; CDR3aa: CASSLVLAGNNEQFF
v_gene: TRBV6-1; d_gene: -; abundance: -; j_gene: TRBJ1-2; CDR3nt: TGTGCCAGCAGTGCGGGTCAAGCCTATGGCTACACCTTC; CDR3aa: CASSAGQAYGYTF
v_gene: TRBV7-7; d_gene: TRBD1; abundance: -; j_gene: TRBJ2-7; CDR3nt: TGTGCCAGCAGCCCGGGGACAGGGCGCAACGAGCAGTACTTC; CDR3aa: CASSPGTGRNEQYF
v_gene: TRBV2; d_gene: TRBD1; abundance: few; j_gene: TRBJ1-2; CDR3nt: TGTGCCAGCAGTGAGGGCAGGGGGTACTATGGCTACACCTTC; CDR3aa: CASSEGRGYYGYTF
v_gene: TRBV11-2; d_gene: -; abundance: -; j_gene: TRBJ1-2; CDR3nt: TGTGCCAGCAGCCGCCAACGGTCCGGCTACACCTTC; CDR3aa: CASSRQRSGYTF
v_gene: TRBV7-8; d_gene: -; abundance: few; j_gene: TRBJ1-1; CDR3nt: TGTGCCAGCAGCTTAGGATTGGTTTTAGGGGACACTGAAGCTTTCTTT; CDR3aa: CASSLGLVLGDTEAFF
v_gene: TRBV19; d_gene: -; abundance: few; j_gene: TRBJ1-5; CDR3nt: TGTGCCAGTAGTCCGCGAAGGGGGTATCAGCCCCAGCATTTT; CDR3aa: CASSPRRGYQPQHF
v_gene: TRBV18; d_gene: TRBD1; abundance: -; j_gene: TRBJ2-7; CDR3nt: TGTGCCAGCTCGATCCAGGGGACAGGGGCAGGCGAGCAGTACTTC; CDR3aa: CASSIQGTGAGEQYF
v_gene: TRBV6-1; d_gene: -; abundance: -; j_gene: TRBJ2-2; CDR3nt: TGTGCCAGCAGTGATAGCCGGGGATCGAACACCGGGGAGCTGTTTTTT; CDR3aa: CASSDSRGSNTGELFF
v_gene: TRBV5-1; d_gene: -; abundance: -; j_gene: TRBJ1-2; CDR3nt: TGCGCCAGCAACGGGGACACCGCCCCGAACACCTTC; CDR3aa: CASNGDTAPNTF